Shown below are 26 T cell receptor beta chains from a single sample sequenced in a study of T cells in localized non-small cell lung cancer. This table comes from immunoSEQ multiplex PCR, and its TCRdb copy is limited to in-frame clones, with some not included. This sample carries 15,000 to 20,000 clones, over 75% of them seen once, and the ten largest clones take about a quarter. The sample consisted of peripheral blood, taken before any cancer treatment. These receptors were collected from a female donor older than 55 with stage III squamous cell lung carcinoma.

As for this clone: Mismatch with germline at one junction end may stem from a read error. This sequence joins TRBV7-3 and TRBJ2-3; D remains ambiguous. There are 14 residues in the CDR3. In germline, CDR1 is SGHTA, CDR2 FQGTGA. CDR3 loop: CASSLTPRTDTQYF. The CDR3 nucleotides read TGTGCCAGCAGCCTAACTCCCCGCACAGATACGCAGTATTTT.

The V call is TRBV5-1, the J call TRBJ2-4, with TRBD2 matching over 12 bases. Germline V CDR1 and CDR2: SGHRS, YFSETQ. Trimming took 0 bases from V and 6 from J; bases not matched to a gene: 7. The CDR3 consists of 17 residues. CDR3 DNA sequence: TGCGCCAGCAGCTTGGGTCAACTAGCGGGAGGAGGAAACATTCAGTACTTC. Translation: CASSLGQLAGGGNIQYF.

J is TRBJ1-4 and V is TRBV30, with unresolved D. CDR1 and CDR2 from the germline V gene are GTSNPN and SVGIG (reference sequence). The CDR3 is 15 residues long. V was clipped by 3 bases and J by 6 bases, with 17 bases between them. CDR3 coding DNA: TGTGCCTGGAGCCAAAAGGCCCCGGGAGATGAAAAACTGTTTTTT. This codes for CAWSQKAPGDEKLFF.

This sequence joins TRBV30 and TRBJ1-1; TRBD1 might be the D (5 bases). CDR3 length: 14 amino acids. Germline CDR1 and CDR2: GTSNPN and SVGIG (reference sequence). V lost 0 bases and J 0 bases, leaving 8 bases between the germline ends. The DNA for the CDR3 is TGTGCCTGGAGTGTGAAGGACATGAACACTGAAGCTTTCTTT. It encodes CAWSVKDMNTEAFF.

This clone was recorded once. CDR3: CASSIWASGYPDTQYF. CDR3 DNA sequence: TGTGCCAGTAGTATTTGGGCTAGCGGTTACCCAGATACGCAGTATTTT. V is TRBV19 and J is TRBJ2-3; 7 positions match TRBD2. The germline CDR1 and CDR2 sequences are LNHDA and SQIVND (reference sequence). The CDR3 has 16 residues. Trimming cost V 3 bases and J 4 bases; bases outside gene matches: 10. The full variable domain, rest sourced from reference TRBV19 and TRBJ2-3, is DGGITQSPKYLFRKEGQNVTLSCEQNLNHDAMYWYRQDPGQGLRLIYYSQIVNDFQKGDIAEGYSVSREKKESFPLTVTSAQKNPTAFYLCASSIWASGYPDTQYFGPGTRLTVL.

The CDR3 bases are TGCAGCGTCGCACAGGGGTCTTGGACTGAAGCTTTCTTT. Protein: CSVAQGSWTEAFF. This chain links TRBV29-1 with TRBJ1-1; 7 nucleotides match TRBD1. The V and J ends lost 6 bases and 5 bases, in that order; junction bases with no gene match: 9. Germline CDR1 and CDR2: SQVTM and ANQGSEA. This CDR3 region has 13 residues. The full variable domain, completed using reference TRBV29-1 and TRBJ1-1, is SAVISQKPSRDICQRGTSLTIQCQVDSQVTMMFWYRQQPGQSLTLIATANQGSEATYESGFVIDKFPISRPNLTFSTLTVSNMSPEDSSIYLCSVAQGSWTEAFFGQGTRLTVV.

This clone has just a few counts. This chain links TRBV2 with TRBJ2-3; 9 positions match TRBD2. Germline V gene data show CDR1 as SNHLY and CDR2 as FYNNEI. The CDR3 length is 15 residues. The trim removed 6 bases at V and 6 bases at J, leaving 10 bases unmatched. The chain's CDR3 is CASRETSGGGDTQYF. The CDR3 DNA reads as TGTGCCAGCAGGGAGACTAGCGGAGGTGGGGATACGCAGTATTTT. The full variable domain, completed using reference TRBV2 and TRBJ2-3, is EPEVTQTPSHQVTQMGQEVILRCVPISNHLYFYWYRQILGQKVEFLVSFYNNEISEKSEIFDDQFSVERPDGSNFTLKIRSTKLEDSAMYFCASRETSGGGDTQYFGPGTRLTVL.

To note about this clone: The final CDR3 position lacks the conserved phenylalanine or tryptophan, pointing to a likely read error. The DNA is omitted, as the CDR3 cannot be located on it reliably, and the CDR3 follows TCRdb's listing. This chain connects TRBV20-1 to TRBJ1-6; TRBD1, the table's D call, was not compared with the DNA. The CDR3 length equals 11 residues, ends included. Germline CDR1 and CDR2: DFQATT and SNEGSKA (reference sequence). CDR3 amino acids: CSAPTTDRQIQ.

The chain uses TRBV18 and TRBJ2-7; D is undetermined. The V end was cut by 3 bases, the J end by 7 bases, with 16 bases between. The CDR3 is 14 residues long. Per the germline V gene, CDR1 is KGHSH and CDR2 is LQKENI. DNA of the CDR3: TGTGCCAGCTCACCGAGTGGGGTGGTACGGGAGCAGTACTTC. As protein: CASSPSGVVREQYF.

The CDR3 nucleotides are TGTGCCTGGAGTAGGGGGAGGGCCAGCACAGATACGCAGTATTTT. Protein sequence: CAWSRGRASTDTQYF. The chain employs TRBV30 and TRBJ2-3, with a weak D call TRBD2 (7 bases). This CDR3 contains 15 residues. In germline, CDR1 is GTSNPN, CDR2 SVGIG (reference sequence). Trimming cost V 2 bases and J 0 bases, with 12 bases left between them.

CDR3 nucleotide sequence: TGCGCCAGCAGCTTGGACACGGGGGAGGCAGATACGCAGTATTTT. Encoded protein: CASSLDTGEADTQYF. The chain is built from TRBV5-1 and TRBJ2-3; weak D call: TRBD2 (6 bases). Between the trimmed V and J ends, which lost 0 bases and 4 bases, there was a span of 12 bases. CDR1 and CDR2 from the germline V gene are SGHRS and YFSETQ. The length of the CDR3 is 15 residues.

The chain recombines TRBV7-9 with TRBJ1-1, with D unresolved. V dropped 0 bases and J dropped 6 bases, with 5 bases sitting between them. Germline V gives CDR1 SEHNR, CDR2 FQNEAQ (reference sequence). The CDR3 contains 12 residues. CDR3 in amino acids: CASSLAGPEAFF. The CDR3 DNA is TGTGCCAGCAGCTTAGCGGGTCCTGAAGCTTTCTTT.

The gene calls are TRBV5-1 and TRBJ2-5; TRBD2 aligns across 7 bases. The ends lost 1 base at V and 3 bases at J; junction bases unmatched: 9. CDR3 length: 16 amino acids. Looked up from germline, CDR1 is SGHRS and CDR2 is YFSETQ. The CDR3, as DNA: TGCGCCAGCAGCTTGAGCGGGGTAGTGGGAAAAGAGACCCAGTACTTC. This codes for CASSLSGVVGKETQYF.

This clone was seen once. V is TRBV5-4 and J is TRBJ1-2; TRBD1 agrees at 7 bases. CDR3 length: 16 residues. The V and J ends lost 4 bases and 3 bases, in that order; junction bases with no gene match: 12. Germline V gives CDR1 SGHNT, CDR2 YYREEE (reference sequence). The CDR3 here is CASSPPGQLRDYGYTF. The CDR3 nucleotides are TGTGCCAGCAGCCCTCCGGGACAGCTCAGGGACTATGGCTACACCTTC.

V usage is TRBV19 and J usage is TRBJ2-7; D is uncertain. V shed 3 bases and J shed 6 bases, with 12 bases lying between them. Germline-derived CDR1 and CDR2 are LNHDA and SQIVND (reference sequence). The CDR3 extends over 13 amino acids. The CDR3 DNA reads TGTGCCAGTAGTATCCGCGCCAAGGGCGAGCAGTACTTC. Translation gives CASSIRAKGEQYF.

The V call is TRBV4-1, the J call TRBJ2-1, with 12 bases that match TRBD2. Trimming cost V 4 bases and J 4 bases; bases outside gene matches: 2. CDR1 MGHRA and CDR2 YSYEKL come from the germline V gene. This CDR3 region has 15 residues. CDR3 DNA sequence: TGCGCCAGCAGCCCCGGACTAGCGGGGTACAATGAGCAGTTCTTC. Amino acids: CASSPGLAGYNEQFF.

This chain uses TRBV5-4 with TRBJ2-3; TRBD2 matches at 8 bases. Germline loops: CDR1 SGHNT, CDR2 YYREEE (reference sequence). The CDR3 spans 14 residues. The trim removed 5 bases at V and 0 bases at J, leaving 2 bases unmatched. Written as DNA, the CDR3 is TGTGCCAGCAGGACTAGCGTCAGCACAGATACGCAGTATTTT. Its translation is CASRTSVSTDTQYF.

Concerning this clone itself: At one of its ends the junction is not consistent with the germline gene, which may arise from a read error. The chain joins TRBV6-6 to TRBJ1-4; D ambiguous. This CDR3 region has 16 residues. Per the germline V gene, CDR1 is MNHNY and CDR2 is SVGAGI (reference sequence). This chain's CDR3 is CASSYKSPVTSEKLFF. The CDR3 DNA follows: TGTGCCAGCAGTTACAAGAGTCCGGTAACTAGTGAAAAACTGTTTTTT.

This chain joins TRBV4-1 and TRBJ2-1; D ambiguous. The length of the CDR3 is 15 residues. Germline CDR1 reads MGHRA; CDR2 reads YSYEKL. V shed 1 base and J shed 3 bases, with 10 bases lying between them. CDR3 nucleotides: TGCGCCAGCAGCCAAGCGCTACAGAACTACAATGAGCAGTTCTTC. Its protein is CASSQALQNYNEQFF.

V and J are TRBV19 and TRBJ1-4, with a weak D call TRBD1 (5 bases). This CDR3 is 15 amino acids long. V was cut by 3 bases and J by 5 bases, with 13 bases left in between. The germline V gene encodes CDR1 LNHDA and CDR2 SQIVND (reference sequence). CDR3 sequence: CASSMITGLNEKLFF. The CDR3 DNA sequence: TGTGCCAGTAGTATGATAACAGGACTGAATGAAAAACTGTTTTTT. Filled out from reference TRBV19 and TRBJ1-4, the complete variable domain reads DGGITQSPKYLFRKEGQNVTLSCEQNLNHDAMYWYRQDPGQGLRLIYYSQIVNDFQKGDIAEGYSVSREKKESFPLTVTSAQKNPTAFYLCASSMITGLNEKLFFGSGTQLSVL.

This clone is labeled medium-sized. The chain couples TRBV19 to TRBJ1-5; perhaps TRBD1 as D (6 bases). V lost 6 bases and J 6 bases, leaving 18 bases between the germline ends. The CDR3 loop spans 15 amino acids. Germline CDR1 LNHDA, CDR2 SQIVND (reference sequence). The CDR3 DNA is TGTGCCAGTAGCACATCAACGGGGGCTCGTCAGCCCCAGCATTTT. Translation gives CASSTSTGARQPQHF.

This clone was seen only once. The chain recombines TRBV5-1 with TRBJ2-4, with D perhaps matching TRBD2 (6 bases). This CDR3 is built from 16 residues. Germline-derived CDR1 and CDR2 are SGHRS and YFSETQ. The germline V and J ends were trimmed by 2 bases and 7 bases, with 19 bases remaining between them. The CDR3 protein is CASSFGGLGGRNIQYF. The CDR3 coding sequence is TGCGCCAGCAGCTTCGGGGGATTGGGAGGAAGGAACATTCAGTACTTC.

The chain joins TRBV6-5 to TRBJ2-7, with D hard to call. Germline-derived CDR1 and CDR2 are MNHEY and SVGAGI. The CDR3 covers 14 residues. The ends were cut back, 2 bases at V and 2 bases at J, with 10 bases in the middle. The CDR3 DNA reads as TGTGCCAGCAGTTACACAGTTTTAACCTACGAGCAGTACTTC. Protein product: CASSYTVLTYEQYF.

The CDR3 DNA follows: TGTGCCAGCAGCCAGAATACAGGGGCGAACACCGGGGAGCTGTTTTTT. Encoded protein: CASSQNTGANTGELFF. The V and J genes are TRBV4-2 and TRBJ2-2; 7 bases align to TRBD1. CDR1 and CDR2 (germline): LGHNA, YNFKEQ. This CDR3 comprises 16 residues. V shed 3 bases and J 0 bases; nucleotides not matched to a gene: 4.

The chain has TRBV4-2 and TRBJ1-5, with D possibly being TRBD1 (5 bases). Between the trimmed V and J ends, which lost 1 base and 4 bases, there was a span of 14 bases. The V gene's germline CDR1 is LGHNA and CDR2 YNFKEQ. The CDR3 is 16 amino acids. CDR3 amino acids: CASSQVGGGDNQPQHF. CDR3 in DNA: TGTGCCAGCAGCCAAGTGGGCGGGGGAGATAATCAGCCCCAGCATTTT.

The chain has TRBV14 and TRBJ2-2; D gene uncertain. The germline V and J ends were trimmed by 1 base and 6 bases, with 9 bases remaining between them. CDR1 is SGHDN, CDR2 FVKESK, per germline. The CDR3 covers 14 residues. This chain's CDR3 is CASSQVSAAGELFF. The CDR3 DNA sequence: TGTGCCAGCAGCCAAGTTTCCGCGGCCGGGGAGCTGTTTTTT.